This T cell receptor (beta chain) was sequenced in a study of control samples from healthy donors and cancer patients. From germline, CDR1 is ENHRY and CDR2 SYGVKD. The CDR3 contains 15 residues. V lost 3 bases, J lost 4 bases, and 13 bases lay in between. The assay was immunoSEQ multiplex PCR, and TCRdb's table has in-frame clones only and misses some. The top ten hold approximately 2.3% of the sample, which has some 120,000 clones, more than 70% seen once. The sequenced sample was blood. The V and J genes are TRBV10-3 and TRBJ2-1; TRBD2 is a possible D gene (6 bases). The TCR comes from a woman in her sixties or seventies in good health. CDR3 residues: CAISDVSGVYNEQFF. The DNA for the CDR3 is TGTGCCATCAGTGACGTTTCGGGAGTATACAATGAGCAGTTCTTC.